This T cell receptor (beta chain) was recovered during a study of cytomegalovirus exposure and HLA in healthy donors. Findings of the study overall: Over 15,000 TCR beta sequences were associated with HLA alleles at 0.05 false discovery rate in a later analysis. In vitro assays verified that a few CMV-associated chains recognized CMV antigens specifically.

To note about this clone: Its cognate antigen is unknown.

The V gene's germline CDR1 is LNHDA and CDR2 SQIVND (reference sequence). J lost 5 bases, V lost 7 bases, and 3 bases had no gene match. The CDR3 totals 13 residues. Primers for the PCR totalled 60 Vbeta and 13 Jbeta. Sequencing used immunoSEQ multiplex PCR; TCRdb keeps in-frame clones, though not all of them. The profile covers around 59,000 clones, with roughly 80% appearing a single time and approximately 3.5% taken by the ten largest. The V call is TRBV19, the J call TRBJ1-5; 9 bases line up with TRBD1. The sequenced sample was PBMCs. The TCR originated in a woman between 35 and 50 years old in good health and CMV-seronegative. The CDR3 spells CASTGTGYQPQHF. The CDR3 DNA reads TGTGCCAGTACCGGGACAGGGTATCAGCCCCAGCATTTT. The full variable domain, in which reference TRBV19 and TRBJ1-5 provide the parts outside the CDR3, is DGGITQSPKYLFRKEGQNVTLSCEQNLNHDAMYWYRQDPGQGLRLIYYSQIVNDFQKGDIAEGYSVSREKKESFPLTVTSAQKNPTAFYLCASTGTGYQPQHFGDGTRLSIL.